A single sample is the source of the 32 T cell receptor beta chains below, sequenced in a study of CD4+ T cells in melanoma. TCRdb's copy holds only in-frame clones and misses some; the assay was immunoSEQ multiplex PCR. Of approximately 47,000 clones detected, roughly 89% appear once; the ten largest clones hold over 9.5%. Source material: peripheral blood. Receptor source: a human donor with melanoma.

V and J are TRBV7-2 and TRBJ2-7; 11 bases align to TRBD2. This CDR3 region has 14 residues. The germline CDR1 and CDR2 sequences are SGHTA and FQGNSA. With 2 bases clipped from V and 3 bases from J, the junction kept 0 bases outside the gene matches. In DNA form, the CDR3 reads TGTGCCAGCAGCTTACTAGCGGGGGGCTACGAGCAGTACTTC. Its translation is CASSLLAGGYEQYF.

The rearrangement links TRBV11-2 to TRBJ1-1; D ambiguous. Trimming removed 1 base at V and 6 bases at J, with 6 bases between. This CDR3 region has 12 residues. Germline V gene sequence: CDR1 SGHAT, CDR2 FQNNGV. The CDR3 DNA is TGTGCCAGCAGCTTAGGGTGGTCTGAAGCTTTCTTT. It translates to CASSLGWSEAFF. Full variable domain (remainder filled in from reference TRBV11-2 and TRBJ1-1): EAGVAQSPRYKIIEKRQSVAFWCNPISGHATLYWYQQILGQGPKLLIQFQNNGVVDDSQLPKDRFSAERLKGVDSTLKIQPAKLEDSAVYLCASSLGWSEAFFGQGTRLTVV.

CDR3 sequence: CAWSVRLSDTQYF. CDR3 DNA: TGTGCCTGGAGTGTACGTCTTTCAGATACGCAGTATTTT. This sequence joins TRBV30 and TRBJ2-3; no firm D call. This CDR3 has 13 amino acids. Trimming stripped 0 bases from V and 4 bases from J, with 8 bases between. Per the germline V gene, CDR1 is GTSNPN and CDR2 is SVGIG (reference sequence).

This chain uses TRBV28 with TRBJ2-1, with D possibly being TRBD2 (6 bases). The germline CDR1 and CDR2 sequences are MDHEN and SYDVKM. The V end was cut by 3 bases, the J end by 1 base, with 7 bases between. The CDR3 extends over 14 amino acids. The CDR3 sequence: CASSFGGSYNEQFF. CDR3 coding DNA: TGTGCCAGCAGTTTCGGGGGTTCCTACAATGAGCAGTTCTTC.

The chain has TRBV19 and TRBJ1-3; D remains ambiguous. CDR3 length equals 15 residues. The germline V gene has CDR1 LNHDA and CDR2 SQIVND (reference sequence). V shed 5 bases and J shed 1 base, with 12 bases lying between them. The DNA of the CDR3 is TGTGCCAGTAGTCCCTCGCGTATGTCTGGAAACACCATATATTTT. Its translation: CASSPSRMSGNTIYF.

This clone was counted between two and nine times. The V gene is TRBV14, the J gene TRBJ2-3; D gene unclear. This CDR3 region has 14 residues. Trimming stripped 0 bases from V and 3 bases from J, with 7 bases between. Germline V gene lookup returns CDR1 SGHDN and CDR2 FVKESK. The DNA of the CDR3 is TGTGCCAGCAGCCAAGATCCCCAAACAGATACGCAGTATTTT. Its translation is CASSQDPQTDTQYF.

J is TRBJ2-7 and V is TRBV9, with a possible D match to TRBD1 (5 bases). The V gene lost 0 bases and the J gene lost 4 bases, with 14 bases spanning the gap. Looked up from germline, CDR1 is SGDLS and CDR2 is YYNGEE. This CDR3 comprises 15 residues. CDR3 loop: CASSVGEVRAYEQYF. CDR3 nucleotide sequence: TGTGCCAGCAGCGTAGGAGAGGTCAGGGCTTACGAGCAGTACTTC.

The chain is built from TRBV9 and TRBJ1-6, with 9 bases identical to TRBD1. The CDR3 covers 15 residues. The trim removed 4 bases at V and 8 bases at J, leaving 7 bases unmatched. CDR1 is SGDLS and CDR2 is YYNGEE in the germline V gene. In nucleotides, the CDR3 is TGTGCCAGCAGCCCCGGACAGGGGAAAGATTCACCCCTCCACTTT. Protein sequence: CASSPGQGKDSPLHF.

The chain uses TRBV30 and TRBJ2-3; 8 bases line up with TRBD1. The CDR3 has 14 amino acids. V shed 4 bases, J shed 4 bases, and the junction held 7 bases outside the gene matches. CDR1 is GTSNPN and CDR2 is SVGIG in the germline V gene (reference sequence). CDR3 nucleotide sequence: TGTGCCTGGACCCCAGGGGGCATGGCAGATACGCAGTATTTT. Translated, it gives CAWTPGGMADTQYF.

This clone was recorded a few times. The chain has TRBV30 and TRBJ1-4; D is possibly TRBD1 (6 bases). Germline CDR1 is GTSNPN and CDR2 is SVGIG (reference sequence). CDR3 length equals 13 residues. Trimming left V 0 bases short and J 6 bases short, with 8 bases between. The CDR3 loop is CAWSVGGYEKLFF. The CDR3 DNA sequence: TGTGCCTGGAGTGTCGGGGGCTATGAAAAACTGTTTTTT.

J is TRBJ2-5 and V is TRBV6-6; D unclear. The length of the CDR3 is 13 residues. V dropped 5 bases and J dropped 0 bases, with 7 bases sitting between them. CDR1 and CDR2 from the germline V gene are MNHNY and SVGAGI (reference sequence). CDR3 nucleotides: TGTGCCAGCAGTGGACCTTACCAAGAGACCCAGTACTTC. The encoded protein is CASSGPYQETQYF.

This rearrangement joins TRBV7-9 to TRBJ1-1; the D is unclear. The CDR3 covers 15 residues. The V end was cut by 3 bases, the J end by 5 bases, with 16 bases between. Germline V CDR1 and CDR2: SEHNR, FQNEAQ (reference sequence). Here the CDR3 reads CASSLVRVRGTEAFF. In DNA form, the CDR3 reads TGTGCCAGCAGCTTGGTAAGGGTGCGAGGAACTGAAGCTTTCTTT.

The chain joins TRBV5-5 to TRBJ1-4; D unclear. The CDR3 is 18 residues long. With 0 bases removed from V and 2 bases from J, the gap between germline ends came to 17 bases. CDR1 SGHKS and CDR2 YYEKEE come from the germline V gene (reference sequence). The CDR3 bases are TGTGCCAGCAGCTTGGGCCCCTCCAGGTTAGGGACTAATGAAAAACTGTTTTTT. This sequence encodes CASSLGPSRLGTNEKLFF.

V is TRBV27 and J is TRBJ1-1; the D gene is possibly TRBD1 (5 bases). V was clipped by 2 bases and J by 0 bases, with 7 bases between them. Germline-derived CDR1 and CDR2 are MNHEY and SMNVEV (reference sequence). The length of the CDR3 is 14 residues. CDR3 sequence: CASSLDRLNTEAFF. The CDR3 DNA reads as TGTGCCAGCAGTTTAGACAGACTGAACACTGAAGCTTTCTTT.

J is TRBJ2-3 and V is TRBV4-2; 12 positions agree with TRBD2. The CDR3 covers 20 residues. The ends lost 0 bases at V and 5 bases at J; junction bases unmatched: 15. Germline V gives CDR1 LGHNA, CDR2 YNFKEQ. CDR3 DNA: TGTGCCAGCAGCCAAGAATATCTACAGTGGACTAGCGGGGTTGGAGATACGCAGTATTTT. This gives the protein CASSQEYLQWTSGVGDTQYF.

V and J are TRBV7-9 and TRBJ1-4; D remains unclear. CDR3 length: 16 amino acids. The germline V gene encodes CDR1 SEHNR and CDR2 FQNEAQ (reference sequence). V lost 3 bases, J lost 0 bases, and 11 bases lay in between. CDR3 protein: CASSLRRVATNEKLFF. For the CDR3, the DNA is TGTGCCAGCAGCTTGCGTAGGGTAGCAACTAATGAAAAACTGTTTTTT.

The CDR3 reads CASTNHWTGNNEQFF. The CDR3 coding sequence is TGTGCCAGCACCAATCACTGGACAGGAAACAATGAGCAGTTCTTC. The chain carries TRBV6-5 and TRBJ2-1; TRBD1 agrees at 7 bases. Germline loops: CDR1 MNHEY, CDR2 SVGAGI. CDR3 length: 15 residues. The junction had 11 bases not matched to a gene; V was cut back by 7 bases and J by 5 bases.

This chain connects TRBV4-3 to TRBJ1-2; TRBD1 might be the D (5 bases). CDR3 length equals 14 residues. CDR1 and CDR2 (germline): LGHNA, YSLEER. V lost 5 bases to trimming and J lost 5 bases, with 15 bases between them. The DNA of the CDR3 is TGCGCCAGCAGCTCCGTTGGGGGAGAGTATGGCTACACCTTC. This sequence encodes CASSSVGGEYGYTF.

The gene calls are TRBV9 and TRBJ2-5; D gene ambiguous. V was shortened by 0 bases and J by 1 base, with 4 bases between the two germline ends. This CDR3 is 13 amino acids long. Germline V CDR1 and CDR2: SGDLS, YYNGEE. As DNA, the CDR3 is TGTGCCAGCAGCGTAGTTTCCCAAGAGACCCAGTACTTC. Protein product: CASSVVSQETQYF.

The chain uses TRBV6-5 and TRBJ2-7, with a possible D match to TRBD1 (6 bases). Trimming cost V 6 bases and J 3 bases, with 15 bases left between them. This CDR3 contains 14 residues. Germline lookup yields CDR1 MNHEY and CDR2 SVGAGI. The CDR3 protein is CASRSGTNNYEQYF. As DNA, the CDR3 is TGTGCCAGCAGGTCCGGGACAAATAACTACGAGCAGTACTTC.

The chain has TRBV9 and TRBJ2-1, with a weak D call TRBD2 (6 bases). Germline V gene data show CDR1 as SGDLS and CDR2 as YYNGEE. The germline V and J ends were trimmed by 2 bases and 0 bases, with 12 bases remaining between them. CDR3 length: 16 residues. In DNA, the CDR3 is TGTGCCAGCAGCGTGGATCAGGGACTCTCCTACAATGAGCAGTTCTTC. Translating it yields CASSVDQGLSYNEQFF.

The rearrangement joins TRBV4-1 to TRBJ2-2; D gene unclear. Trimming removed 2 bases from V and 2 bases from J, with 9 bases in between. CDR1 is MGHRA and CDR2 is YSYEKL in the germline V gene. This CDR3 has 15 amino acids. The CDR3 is CASSQRTENTGELFF. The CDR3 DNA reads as TGCGCCAGCAGCCAAAGGACGGAAAACACCGGGGAGCTGTTTTTT.

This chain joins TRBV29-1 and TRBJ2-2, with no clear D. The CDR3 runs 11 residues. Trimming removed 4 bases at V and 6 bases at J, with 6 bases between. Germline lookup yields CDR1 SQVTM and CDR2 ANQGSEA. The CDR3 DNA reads TGCAGCGTTGTGGCAGCCGGGGAGCTGTTTTTT. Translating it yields CSVVAAGELFF.

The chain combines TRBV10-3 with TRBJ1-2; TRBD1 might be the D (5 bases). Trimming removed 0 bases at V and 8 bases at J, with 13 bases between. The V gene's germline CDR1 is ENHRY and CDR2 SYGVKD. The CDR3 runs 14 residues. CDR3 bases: TGTGCCATCAGTGAGTCGAGGGGCGGGCGCGGCTACACCTTC. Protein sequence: CAISESRGGRGYTF.

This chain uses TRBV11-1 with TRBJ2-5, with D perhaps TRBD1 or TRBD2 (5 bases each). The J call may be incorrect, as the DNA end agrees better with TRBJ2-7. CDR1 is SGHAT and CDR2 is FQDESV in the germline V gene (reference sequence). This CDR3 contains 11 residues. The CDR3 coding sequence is TGTGCCAGCAGCGTCGGGACCGAGCAGTACTTC. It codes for CASSVGTEQYF.

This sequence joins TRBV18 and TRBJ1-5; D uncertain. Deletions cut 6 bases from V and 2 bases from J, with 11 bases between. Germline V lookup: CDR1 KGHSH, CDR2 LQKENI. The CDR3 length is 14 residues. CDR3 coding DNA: TGTGCCAGCTCTCGGAGTGGGGGCAATCAGCCCCAGCATTTT. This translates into CASSRSGGNQPQHF.

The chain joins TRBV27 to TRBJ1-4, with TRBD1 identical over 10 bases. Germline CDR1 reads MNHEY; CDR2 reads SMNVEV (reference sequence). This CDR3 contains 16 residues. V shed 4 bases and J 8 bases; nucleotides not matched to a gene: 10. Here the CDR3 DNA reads TGTGCCAGCAGTTCGGGACAGGGGACTCGAGTAGAAAAACTGTTTTTT. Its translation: CASSSGQGTRVEKLFF.

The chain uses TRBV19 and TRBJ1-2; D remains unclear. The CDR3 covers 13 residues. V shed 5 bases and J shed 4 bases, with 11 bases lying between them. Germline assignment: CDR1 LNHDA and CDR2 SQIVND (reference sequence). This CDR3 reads CASSPAIGYGYTF. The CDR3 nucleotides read TGTGCCAGTAGTCCCGCCATCGGCTATGGCTACACCTTC.

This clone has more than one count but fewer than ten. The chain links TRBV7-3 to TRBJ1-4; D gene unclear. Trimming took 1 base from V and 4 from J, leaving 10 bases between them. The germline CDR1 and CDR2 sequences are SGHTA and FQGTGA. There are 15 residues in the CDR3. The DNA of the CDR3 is TGTGCCAGCAGCTTAAAGAGGGCGGTTAATGAAAAACTGTTTTTT. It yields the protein CASSLKRAVNEKLFF.

The CDR3 nucleotides are TGTGCCAGTAAAGTAGTCGGGGGCAATCAGCCCCAGCATTTT. Translation gives CASKVVGGNQPQHF. This chain joins TRBV19 and TRBJ1-5; D is unresolved. CDR1 LNHDA and CDR2 SQIVND come from the germline V gene (reference sequence). Trimming pared 7 bases from V and 2 bases from J, leaving 12 bases between. There are 14 residues in the CDR3.

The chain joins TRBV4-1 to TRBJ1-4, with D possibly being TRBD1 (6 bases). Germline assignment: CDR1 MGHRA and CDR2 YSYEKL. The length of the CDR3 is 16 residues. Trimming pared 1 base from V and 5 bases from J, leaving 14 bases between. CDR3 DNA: TGCGCCAGCAGCCAAGGAATGGCAGGGGAGAATGAAAAACTGTTTTTT. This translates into CASSQGMAGENEKLFF.

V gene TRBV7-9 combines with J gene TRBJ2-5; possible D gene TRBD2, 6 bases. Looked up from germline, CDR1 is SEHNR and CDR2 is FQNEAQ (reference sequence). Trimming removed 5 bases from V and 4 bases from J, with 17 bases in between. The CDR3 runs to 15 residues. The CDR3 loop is CASSPYPELAETQYF. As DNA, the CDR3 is TGTGCCAGCAGCCCCTACCCGGAACTAGCAGAGACCCAGTACTTC.